This T cell receptor (beta chain) was identified in a study of prognosis after radiotherapy for stage I lung cancer. With regard to this clonotype: Its antigen is undetermined. A far larger clone is a single base away, which makes a read error likely.

Two rounds of multiplex PCR amplified TCR beta CDR3 from genomic DNA. Individual primers that were specific to each TRBV and TRBJ gene served in first-round PCR. TCRdb reprocessed the multiplex PCR reads with MiXCR, giving one entry per CDR3 protein. The sample shows 17,000 or so distinct CDR3 sequences, about 30% of them seen only once. Each of the patients had no lymph node involvement on CT and PET/CT and no prior chemotherapy, radiotherapy or other malignancies. The germline gives CDR1 MNHGY, CDR2 SAAAGT. V was pared by 8 bases and J by 3 bases, with 16 bases of the junction left unmatched. The CDR3 runs 18 residues. General study results and limits: Tumor specificity of expanded TCR clones went undetermined.

The receptor comes from a donor at least 50 years old with non-small cell lung cancer. This specimen was PBMCs, taken before or after stereotactic body radiation therapy (not recorded which). The V and J genes are TRBV6-8 and TRBJ2-3; 11 nucleotides agree with TRBD2. The CDR3 nucleotides read TGTGCCAGCGCGGGGCTAGCGGGAGGTCCTCAGAAAACAGATACGCAGTATTTT. Amino acids: CASAGLAGGPQKTDTQYF.